The 32 T cell receptor beta chains presented below share a single source sample, sequenced in a study of blood T cell repertoires in COVID-19. The repertoire was sequenced with immunoSEQ multiplex PCR; TCRdb's copy has only in-frame clones and lacks some. This sample has about 55,000 clones; 75% to 90% occur once, and the top ten carry about 15%. Input material: peripheral blood. Receptors were obtained from a human donor in a cohort sampled during active COVID-19.

This chain uses TRBV24-1 with TRBJ2-5; 8 nucleotides line up with TRBD1. Germline CDR1 and CDR2: KGHDR and SFDVKD. This CDR3 is 16 amino acids long. V trimming: 3 bases; J trimming: 1 base; junction bases outside the gene matches: 6. CDR3 DNA: TGTGCCACCAGTGATCCGGGACAGGCGATCCAAGAGACCCAGTACTTC. Amino acids: CATSDPGQAIQETQYF.

V and J are TRBV15 and TRBJ1-2; 7 bases fit TRBD1. V gave up 2 bases and J gave up 4 bases; unmatched junction bases: 7. Germline V gives CDR1 LNHNV, CDR2 YYDKDF (reference sequence). This CDR3 comprises 15 residues. As DNA, the CDR3 is TGTGCCACCAGCAGACAAAGACAGGGCGGCTATGGCTACACCTTC. This sequence encodes CATSRQRQGGYGYTF.

This clone was recorded a few times. The chain recombines TRBV30 with TRBJ1-1; TRBD1 matches at 7 bases. Germline trimming cut 7 bases from V and 5 bases from J; bases unmatched to any gene: 16. The length of the CDR3 is 15 residues. Looked up from germline, CDR1 is GTSNPN and CDR2 is SVGIG (reference sequence). CDR3 DNA: TGTGCCTTTTCGCCCCATCCAGGGGGAAGAACTGAAGCTTTCTTT. Residues: CAFSPHPGGRTEAFF. The full variable domain, completed using reference TRBV30 and TRBJ1-1, is SQTIHQWPATLVQPVGSPLSLECTVEGTSNPNLYWYRQAAGRGLQLLFYSVGIGQISSEVPQNLSASRPQDRQFILSSKKLLLSDSGFYLCAFSPHPGGRTEAFFGQGTRLTVV.

This clone was detected only a few times. This chain links TRBV30 with TRBJ2-7; TRBD1 matches 9 bases. The germline gives CDR1 GTSNPN, CDR2 SVGIG (reference sequence). V trimming: 4 bases; J trimming: 2 bases; junction bases outside the gene matches: 9. The CDR3 runs to 15 residues. The CDR3 DNA reads TGTGCCTGGATGAAGGACAGGGGAGTCCCCTACGAGCAGTACTTC. Translated: CAWMKDRGVPYEQYF. Looking up the rest from reference TRBV30 and TRBJ2-7 gives the full variable domain: SQTIHQWPATLVQPVGSPLSLECTVEGTSNPNLYWYRQAAGRGLQLLFYSVGIGQISSEVPQNLSASRPQDRQFILSSKKLLLSDSGFYLCAWMKDRGVPYEQYFGPGTRLTVT.

This chain joins TRBV18 and TRBJ1-1; D is ambiguous. CDR3 length: 18 residues. Deletions cut 0 bases from V and 1 base from J, with 18 bases between. Germline-derived CDR1 and CDR2 are KGHSH and LQKENI. As DNA, the CDR3 is TGTGCCAGCTCACCACCGGCGGGATTAGGCGTTTGGAACACTGAAGCTTTCTTT. Amino acid sequence: CASSPPAGLGVWNTEAFF.

In its sample, this clone was seen once. V gene TRBV19 combines with J gene TRBJ2-6; 7 bases are shared with TRBD1. J gave up 1 base and V 9 bases, and 9 bases lay outside the gene matches. Germline CDR1 reads LNHDA; CDR2 reads SQIVND (reference sequence). The CDR3 extends over 16 amino acids. This CDR3 reads CASGQEGESGANVLTF. The CDR3 coding sequence is TGTGCCAGCGGACAGGAAGGAGAATCTGGGGCCAACGTCCTGACTTTC.

The V and J genes are TRBV7-9 and TRBJ2-1; D might be TRBD1 (5 bases). V was cut by 5 bases and J by 4 bases, with 15 bases left in between. The CDR3 has 15 residues. Germline V gene sequence: CDR1 SEHNR, CDR2 FQNEAQ (reference sequence). The CDR3 nucleotides are TGTGCCAGCAGCCCATTAAAGCGACAGTACAATGAGCAGTTCTTC. Protein product: CASSPLKRQYNEQFF.

The rearrangement links TRBV12-3 or TRBV12-4 to TRBJ2-2, with 8 bases that match TRBD1. The junction had 7 bases not matched to a gene; V was cut back by 8 bases and J by 8 bases. The CDR3 loop spans 13 amino acids. The CDR3 DNA sequence: TGTGCCAGCCAGTTCACAGGGGGAGGGGAGCTGTTTTTT. This gives the protein CASQFTGGGELFF.

This sequence joins TRBV12-3 or TRBV12-4 and TRBJ1-4; 7 bases fit TRBD1. With 7 bases clipped from V and 6 bases from J, the junction kept 5 bases outside the gene matches. CDR3 length equals 13 residues. The CDR3 DNA is TGTGCCAGCAAGGGACAGCGACATGAAAAACTGTTTTTT. Translating it yields CASKGQRHEKLFF.

This clone was found a few times. V usage is TRBV10-1 and J usage is TRBJ1-1; TRBD1 might be the D (6 bases). This CDR3 has 16 amino acids. V was shortened by 6 bases and J by 1 base, with 18 bases between the two germline ends. Germline CDR1 WNHNN, CDR2 SYGVQD (reference sequence). In DNA, the CDR3 is TGCGCCAGCAGCCGGACAGCCCCCAGCCAGAACACTGAAGCTTTCTTT. This codes for CASSRTAPSQNTEAFF.

The chain couples TRBV19 to TRBJ2-5; the match to TRBD2 covers 12 bases. The length of the CDR3 is 16 residues. V dropped 5 bases and J dropped 4; count of bases not matched to a gene: 8. Germline V gene lookup returns CDR1 LNHDA and CDR2 SQIVND (reference sequence). Written as DNA, the CDR3 is TGTGCCAGTAGTCGTACTAGCGGGGGGCTCGGAGAGACCCAGTACTTC. Residues: CASSRTSGGLGETQYF.

The chain has TRBV10-3 and TRBJ2-3, with 12 nucleotides matching TRBD2. Germline lookup yields CDR1 ENHRY and CDR2 SYGVKD. The ends lost 2 bases at V and 4 bases at J; junction bases unmatched: 4. The CDR3 runs 16 residues. The CDR3 protein is CAISEETSGRPDTQYF. CDR3 nucleotides: TGTGCCATCAGTGAGGAGACTAGCGGGAGACCAGATACGCAGTATTTT.

The chain is built from TRBV6-2 or TRBV6-3 and TRBJ2-7; a weak D match, TRBD1 (6 bases). The V end lost 4 bases, the J end lost 3 bases, and 16 bases lay between the germline ends. Germline V gives CDR1 MNHEY, CDR2 SVGEGT. The CDR3 loop spans 15 amino acids. Here the CDR3 DNA reads TGTGCCAGCAGTTCACAGGGCCTGTACTTCTACGAGCAGTACTTC. This codes for CASSSQGLYFYEQYF.

CDR3 protein: CASSLAADFYGYTF. CDR3 coding DNA: TGTGCCAGCAGCTTAGCGGCAGATTTCTATGGCTACACCTTC. This chain links TRBV7-9 with TRBJ1-2; D unresolved. Trimming left V 0 bases short and J 4 bases short, with 9 bases between. Germline-derived CDR1 and CDR2 are SEHNR and FQNEAQ (reference sequence). The CDR3 runs to 14 residues.

J is TRBJ1-2 and V is TRBV25-1; TRBD1 might be the D (5 bases). Trimming cost V 2 bases and J 4 bases, with 8 bases left between them. The CDR3 loop spans 13 amino acids. The germline CDR1 and CDR2 sequences are MGHDK and SYGVNS. The CDR3 DNA follows: TGTGCCAGCAGTGAACCCCAGGGCTATGGCTACACCTTC. This encodes CASSEPQGYGYTF.

This chain links TRBV3-1 (or the pseudogene TRBV3-2) with TRBJ2-5; maybe TRBD1 (5 bases). Trimming stripped 1 base from V and 4 bases from J, with 13 bases between. The germline gives CDR1 LGHDT, CDR2 YNNKEL (reference sequence). The CDR3 consists of 15 residues. In nucleotides, the CDR3 is TGTGCCAGCAGCCAAGCAGGGTTGGGTCCAGAGACCCAGTACTTC. This sequence encodes CASSQAGLGPETQYF.

The chain couples TRBV30 to TRBJ1-5; D possibly corresponds to TRBD1 (6 bases). Per the germline V gene, CDR1 is GTSNPN and CDR2 is SVGIG (reference sequence). This CDR3 is 14 amino acids long. V shed 0 bases and J shed 4 bases, with 10 bases lying between them. The CDR3, as DNA: TGTGCCTGGAGTGTTGGACAGTTAAATCAGCCCCAGCATTTT. Its protein is CAWSVGQLNQPQHF.

This clone was seen a handful of times. The V gene is TRBV5-1, the J gene TRBJ2-5; TRBD1 aligns across 7 bases. The CDR3 loop spans 18 amino acids. CDR1 and CDR2 from the germline V gene are SGHRS and YFSETQ. V lost 0 bases to trimming and J lost 1 base; unmatched junction nucleotides: 12. CDR3 residues: CASSLDPSGRGIQETQYF. In DNA form, the CDR3 reads TGCGCCAGCAGCTTGGACCCTTCGGGCAGGGGGATCCAAGAGACCCAGTACTTC.

CDR3 loop: CASSQPDSYLSGNTIYF. The CDR3 nucleotides are TGTGCCAGCAGCCAACCAGACAGCTACCTCTCTGGAAACACCATATATTTT. This chain connects TRBV4-2 to TRBJ1-3; possibly TRBD1 for D (5 bases). Germline V gene sequence: CDR1 LGHNA, CDR2 YNFKEQ. Between the trimmed V and J ends, which lost 2 bases and 0 bases, there was a span of 14 bases. The CDR3 has 17 residues.

The rearrangement links TRBV6-5 to TRBJ2-1, with 10 bases matching TRBD1. Losses at the gene ends were 6 bases for V and 8 bases for J; bases not matched to a gene: 10. Germline V gene sequence: CDR1 MNHEY, CDR2 SVGAGI. The CDR3 runs 15 residues. The CDR3 is CASRRQGAVLYEQFF. The CDR3 DNA reads as TGTGCCAGCAGACGACAGGGGGCAGTCCTATATGAGCAGTTCTTC.

The chain joins TRBV2 to TRBJ2-1; 8 bases line up with TRBD2. CDR3 size: 15 residues. Germline V gene sequence: CDR1 SNHLY, CDR2 FYNNEI. CDR3 region: CAFRGGLSSYNEQFF. CDR3 in DNA: TGTGCTTTTCGGGGGGGCTTAAGCTCCTACAATGAGCAGTTCTTC.

The chain joins TRBV24-1 to TRBJ2-2, with 9 bases that match TRBD1. V lost 3 bases and J lost 4; bases outside the gene matches: 5. The CDR3 has 16 residues. The germline V gene encodes CDR1 KGHDR and CDR2 SFDVKD. The CDR3 bases are TGTGCCACCAGTGATCCCGGGACAGGGAGCACCGGGGAGCTGTTTTTT. Translated, it gives CATSDPGTGSTGELFF.

The rearrangement joins TRBV7-2 to TRBJ1-1; D might be TRBD1 (5 bases). Trimming shortened V by 7 bases and J by 0 bases, and 12 bases separated the two germline ends. Germline CDR1 is SGHTA and CDR2 is FQGNSA. This CDR3 is 14 amino acids long. Here the CDR3 reads CASTVKTVNTEAFF. The CDR3, as DNA: TGTGCCAGCACCGTTAAGACAGTGAACACTGAAGCTTTCTTT.

The gene calls are TRBV6-5 and TRBJ2-1; D gene ambiguous. CDR1 is MNHEY, CDR2 SVGAGI, per germline. Trimming left V 4 bases short and J 10 bases short, with 14 bases between. This CDR3 is built from 13 residues. The CDR3 nucleotides are TGTGCCAGCAGTTTACTCATCACCTCGGAGCAGTTCTTC. As protein: CASSLLITSEQFF.

This chain links TRBV5-1 with TRBJ2-3, with D possibly being TRBD2 (6 bases). Trimming shortened V by 9 bases and J by 1 base, and 9 bases separated the two germline ends. The CDR3 totals 12 residues. From germline, CDR1 is SGHRS and CDR2 YFSETQ. The CDR3 sequence is CATSSGTDTQYF. CDR3 bases: TGCGCCACCTCTAGCGGCACAGATACGCAGTATTTT.

The chain joins TRBV7-6 to TRBJ2-1, with unresolved D. This CDR3 has 11 amino acids. Trimming left V 5 bases short and J 8 bases short, with 7 bases between. The germline CDR1 and CDR2 sequences are SGHVS and FNYEAQ. The CDR3 reads CASSRVDEQFF. For the CDR3, the DNA is TGTGCCAGCAGCCGGGTGGATGAGCAGTTCTTC.

The chain has TRBV7-9 and TRBJ1-4; maybe TRBD1 (5 bases). This CDR3 region has 13 residues. Germline CDR1 is SEHNR and CDR2 is FQNEAQ (reference sequence). V was trimmed by 6 bases and J by 6 bases, leaving 11 bases between them. CDR3 in amino acids: CASRAGTYEKLFF. The CDR3 DNA is TGTGCCAGCAGAGCCGGGACTTATGAAAAACTGTTTTTT.

The rearrangement joins TRBV7-8 to TRBJ2-5, with 7 positions matching TRBD1. J gave up 1 base and V 7 bases, and 15 bases lay outside the gene matches. The CDR3 is 17 amino acids. The germline CDR1 and CDR2 sequences are SGHVS and FQNEAQ. The CDR3 sequence: CASTKRPGQSRQETQYF. The CDR3 bases are TGTGCCAGCACCAAGAGACCGGGACAGAGTCGCCAAGAGACCCAGTACTTC.

This chain links TRBV6-5 with TRBJ1-3, with D perhaps matching TRBD1 (5 bases). This CDR3 is built from 14 residues. The germline CDR1 and CDR2 sequences are MNHEY and SVGAGI. Trimming stripped 7 bases from V and 8 bases from J, with 18 bases between. In nucleotides, the CDR3 is TGTGCCAGCATTTTGACCCGGGGGTCCGACACCATATATTTT. Translating gives CASILTRGSDTIYF.

This clone was seen a few times. The chain recombines TRBV13 with TRBJ2-3; TRBD2 aligns across 7 bases. The germline gives CDR1 PRHDT, CDR2 FYEKMQ (reference sequence). The CDR3 sequence is 15 residues long. V lost 5 bases, J lost 1 base, and 6 bases stayed unmatched. The CDR3 bases are TGTGCCAGCAGCCTCAGCGGGGAAGGCACAGATACGCAGTATTTT. This gives the protein CASSLSGEGTDTQYF.

This clone was recorded once. This chain joins TRBV6-2 or TRBV6-3 and TRBJ1-6; tentatively, D is TRBD1 (6 bases). Germline CDR1 MNHEY, CDR2 SVGEGT. V lost 6 bases and J lost 4, with 16 bases in between. This CDR3 is 16 amino acids long. CDR3 DNA: TGTGCCAGCAGCGGGGGCTTGGGAATATATAATTCACCCCTCCACTTT. This sequence encodes CASSGGLGIYNSPLHF.

The table lists this clone with a few counts. The genes are TRBV6-5 and TRBJ2-7, with D possibly TRBD2 on 5 matching bases. The germline V gene encodes CDR1 MNHEY and CDR2 SVGAGI. Trimming stripped 2 bases from V and 7 bases from J, with 12 bases between. The CDR3 runs 13 residues. Written as DNA, the CDR3 is TGTGCCAGCAGTTACGAGGGTCTAGGGGAGCAGTACTTC. As protein: CASSYEGLGEQYF.